This entry lists 8 T cell receptor beta chains sequenced from one sample in a study of T cell responses to AZD1222 COVID-19 vaccine. Clones were read by immunoSEQ multiplex PCR, and TCRdb kept only the in-frame ones, dropping some. Among 110,000 to 150,000 clones listed, nearly 95% were seen once. This sample comprised peripheral blood, obtained on day 0 of AZD1222 vaccination. These receptors came from an adult in good health.

The chain uses TRBV9 and TRBJ2-1; 7 bases align to TRBD2. Germline assignment: CDR1 SGDLS and CDR2 YYNGEE. Germline trimming cut 0 bases from V and 4 bases from J; bases unmatched to any gene: 13. The CDR3 is 18 residues long. CDR3 DNA sequence: TGTGCCAGCAGCGTAGCTACCCCCAGGAGCGGGGCTTACAATGAGCAGTTCTTC. Protein: CASSVATPRSGAYNEQFF.

DNA of the CDR3: TGTGCCAGCAGCTTAGGAGTTCGGGAGCGAATCTACGAGCAGTACTTC. This encodes CASSLGVRERIYEQYF. The gene calls are TRBV7-9 and TRBJ2-7, with D perhaps matching TRBD2 (6 bases). The CDR3 loop spans 16 amino acids. With 1 base removed from V and 3 bases from J, the gap between germline ends came to 16 bases. CDR1 SEHNR and CDR2 FQNEAQ come from the germline V gene (reference sequence).

This clone appeared a single time. The rearrangement uses TRBV12-3 or TRBV12-4 and TRBJ1-2; 11 bases map to TRBD1. V dropped 7 bases and J dropped 8; count of bases not matched to a gene: 6. The CDR3 has 13 residues. CDR3 DNA: TGTGCCAGCAACCCGGGACAGGGGGTAGGCTACACCTTC. It translates to CASNPGQGVGYTF.

This clone has only a few counts. The rearrangement links TRBV19 to TRBJ2-3; 13 nucleotides align to TRBD2. The CDR3 loop spans 20 amino acids. Germline assignment: CDR1 LNHDA and CDR2 SQIVND (reference sequence). Germline trimming cut 5 bases from V and 0 bases from J; bases unmatched to any gene: 14. CDR3: CASSGGLAGDGVPSTDTQYF. The CDR3 DNA reads as TGTGCCAGTAGTGGAGGACTAGCGGGAGATGGGGTCCCTAGCACAGATACGCAGTATTTT.

This clone occurred once. The chain employs TRBV21-1 and TRBJ1-2. TRBV21-1 is a documented pseudogene. This CDR3 is 17 amino acids long. The CDR3 sequence: CASSKGKRGNKNYGYTF. The CDR3 DNA follows: TGTGCCAGCAGCAAAGGTAAACGGGGTAATAAAAACTATGGCTACACCTTC.

The chain joins TRBV7-2 to TRBJ1-3, with a weak D call TRBD1 (5 bases). V gave up 3 bases and J gave up 3 bases, with 6 bases separating them. The length of the CDR3 is 13 residues. Germline-derived CDR1 and CDR2 are SGHTA and FQGNSA. The CDR3 coding sequence is TGTGCCAGCAGCTTGGGACTTGGAAACACCATATATTTT. Its translation is CASSLGLGNTIYF.

The rearrangement uses TRBV5-4 and TRBJ2-3; D is perhaps TRBD1 (6 bases). Trimming removed 1 base at V and 4 bases at J, with 10 bases between. This CDR3 is built from 14 residues. CDR1 is SGHNT and CDR2 is YYREEE in the germline V gene (reference sequence). Here the CDR3 reads CASSLIGGSDTQYF. CDR3 in DNA: TGTGCCAGCAGCTTGATAGGGGGTTCAGATACGCAGTATTTT.

The chain uses TRBV5-1 and TRBJ1-1; 7 bases are shared with TRBD1. V shed 5 bases and J 3 bases; nucleotides not matched to a gene: 13. Germline assignment: CDR1 SGHRS and CDR2 YFSETQ. CDR3 size: 16 residues. This CDR3 is CASRVRGGAGDTEAFF. In DNA form, the CDR3 reads TGCGCCAGCAGGGTCCGAGGGGGCGCAGGGGACACTGAAGCTTTCTTT.